The 21 T cell receptor beta chains below come from one sample, sequenced in a study of early T cells in non-severe SARS-CoV-2 infection. TCRdb re-called the 5' RACE reads with MiXCR, one entry per CDR3 protein. Among tens of thousands of distinct CDR3 sequences listed, about 15% were seen once. Sequenced sample: whole blood. The receptors shown here come from an adult who was a healthcare worker with PCR-confirmed SARS-CoV-2 infection or an uninfected control (not recorded which).

The chain carries TRBV6-2 or TRBV6-3 and TRBJ1-6; D may be TRBD1 (6 bases). Germline V gene lookup returns CDR1 MNHEY and CDR2 SVGEGT. V was shortened by 10 bases and J by 7 bases, with 17 bases between the two germline ends. The CDR3 loop spans 14 amino acids. The DNA of the CDR3 is TGTGCCACCGCTTTGAGGACAGCAAATTCACCCCTCCACTTT. Translating gives CATALRTANSPLHF.

This clonotype showed up just a few times. The V and J genes are TRBV20-1 and TRBJ2-1, with 10 bases aligning to TRBD2. The germline V gene encodes CDR1 DFQATT and CDR2 SNEGSKA (reference sequence). The CDR3 totals 15 residues. After removal of 2 bases from V and 6 bases from J, the junction contained 7 bases not matched to a gene. CDR3 coding DNA: TGCAGTGCTAGATCTAGCGGGAGATGGGGCAATGAGCAGTTCTTC. Its translation: CSARSSGRWGNEQFF.

The CDR3 DNA reads TGTGCCAGCAGTTACTCGAATCGTCCCAATGAGCAGTTCTTC. This gives the protein CASSYSNRPNEQFF. The chain is built from TRBV6-5 and TRBJ2-1; D unclear. Germline V lookup: CDR1 MNHEY, CDR2 SVGAGI. The V end lost 0 bases, the J end lost 6 bases, and 9 bases lay between the germline ends. This CDR3 region has 14 residues.

This chain joins TRBV10-3 and TRBJ1-1; TRBD1 agrees at 7 bases. Losses at the gene ends were 3 bases for V and 5 bases for J; bases not matched to a gene: 9. This CDR3 is built from 15 residues. Germline loops: CDR1 ENHRY, CDR2 SYGVKD. The CDR3 DNA follows: TGTGCCATCAGTGAAGGAGCGCGCAGGGGGACTGAAGCTTTCTTT. Its protein product is CAISEGARRGTEAFF.

Only a few counts were recorded for this clonotype. The chain has TRBV7-8 and TRBJ1-4; 12 positions match TRBD1. Unmatched junction bases numbered 7, after V lost 5 bases and J lost 3 bases. Germline V CDR1 and CDR2: SGHVS, FQNEAQ. The CDR3 spans 17 residues. This CDR3 is CASSARDRGLANEKLFF. For the CDR3, the DNA is TGTGCCAGCAGCGCCAGGGACAGGGGGCTTGCTAATGAAAAACTGTTTTTT.

This clonotype was picked up many times. The chain carries TRBV18 and TRBJ1-5; D is undetermined. The V end lost 0 bases, the J end lost 1 base, and 10 bases lay between the germline ends. The germline gives CDR1 KGHSH, CDR2 LQKENI. The CDR3 runs 16 residues. This CDR3 reads CASSPPSGGSNQPQHF. As DNA, the CDR3 is TGTGCCAGCTCACCACCGTCGGGCGGGAGCAATCAGCCCCAGCATTTT.

The table lists this clonotype with a count of one. V and J are TRBV11-2 and TRBJ2-1, with 8 bases identical to TRBD1. Germline assignment: CDR1 SGHAT and CDR2 FQNNGV. The CDR3 totals 16 residues. J lost 1 base, V lost 5 bases, and 7 bases had no gene match. CDR3 sequence: CASSERTGRSYNEQFF. In DNA, the CDR3 is TGTGCCAGCAGCGAACGGACAGGGAGATCCTACAATGAGCAGTTCTTC.

This clonotype came up a few times. CDR3 region: CASSWTGGGYTF. DNA of the CDR3: TGTGCCAGCAGTTGGACAGGGGGTGGCTACACCTTC. V and J are TRBV28 and TRBJ1-2, with 10 bases that match TRBD1. V shed 4 bases and J 7 bases; nucleotides not matched to a gene: 0. The length of the CDR3 is 12 residues. Per germline, CDR1 MDHEN and CDR2 SYDVKM.

This sequence joins TRBV29-1 and TRBJ2-1; TRBD1 agrees at 8 bases. Germline values: CDR1 SQVTM, CDR2 ANQGSEA. CDR3 length equals 15 residues. J gave up 2 bases and V 4 bases, and 7 bases lay outside the gene matches. Here the CDR3 reads CSVGKLTGAYNEQFF. The DNA for the CDR3 is TGCAGCGTTGGAAAACTGACAGGGGCCTACAATGAGCAGTTCTTC.

This clonotype was counted between two and nine times. The rearrangement uses TRBV20-1 and TRBJ1-4; 9 nucleotides agree with TRBD1. There are 13 residues in the CDR3. Germline CDR1 is DFQATT and CDR2 is SNEGSKA (reference sequence). The ends lost 6 bases at V and 7 bases at J; junction bases unmatched: 6. The CDR3 protein is CSAEGQGTEKLFF. CDR3 bases: TGCAGTGCCGAGGGACAGGGTACTGAAAAACTGTTTTTT.

This rearrangement joins TRBV30 to TRBJ2-2; maybe TRBD2 (5 bases). The CDR3 consists of 14 residues. Trimming pared 2 bases from V and 7 bases from J, leaving 14 bases between. Germline V lookup: CDR1 GTSNPN, CDR2 SVGIG (reference sequence). CDR3 sequence reads: CAWSHYRAGGELFF. CDR3 bases: TGTGCCTGGAGTCATTATAGGGCGGGCGGGGAGCTGTTTTTT.

This clonotype was recorded many times. The chain links TRBV28 to TRBJ2-1, with D perhaps TRBD2 (5 bases). Trimming removed 3 bases from V and 6 bases from J, with 12 bases in between. The CDR3 runs to 14 residues. Germline V gene data show CDR1 as MDHEN and CDR2 as SYDVKM. CDR3 sequence reads: CASSFRRAPNEQFF. The CDR3 DNA follows: TGTGCCAGCAGTTTTAGGCGGGCACCCAATGAGCAGTTCTTC.

This clonotype was seen many times. The rearrangement uses TRBV9 and TRBJ1-3; D is ambiguous. Trimming pared 2 bases from V and 6 bases from J, leaving 12 bases between. In germline, CDR1 is SGDLS, CDR2 YYNGEE. The CDR3 loop spans 14 amino acids. The CDR3 region is CASSVSGMKNTIYF. CDR3 coding DNA: TGTGCCAGCAGCGTTTCGGGCATGAAAAACACCATATATTTT.

This clonotype appeared a few times. The chain carries TRBV25-1 and TRBJ2-7; D may be TRBD1 (6 bases). The CDR3 is 17 amino acids. Germline values: CDR1 MGHDK, CDR2 SYGVNS. Trimming pared 3 bases from V and 4 bases from J, leaving 22 bases between. CDR3 sequence reads: CASSDHRAGTRHYEQYF. The CDR3 region has the DNA TGTGCCAGCAGTGATCATCGCGCCGGGACACGTCATTACGAGCAGTACTTC.

This clonotype was counted at least ten times. The rearrangement uses TRBV30 and TRBJ2-4, with TRBD1 matching over 9 bases. The CDR3 is 15 residues long. Germline-derived CDR1 and CDR2 are GTSNPN and SVGIG (reference sequence). Trimming cost V 3 bases and J 3 bases; bases outside gene matches: 6. In DNA form, the CDR3 reads TGTGCCTGGAGGGGGACAGGGATCGGCAAAAACATTCAGTACTTC. It codes for CAWRGTGIGKNIQYF. Together with reference TRBV30 and TRBJ2-4, the CDR3 gives the full variable domain: SQTIHQWPATLVQPVGSPLSLECTVEGTSNPNLYWYRQAAGRGLQLLFYSVGIGQISSEVPQNLSASRPQDRQFILSSKKLLLSDSGFYLCAWRGTGIGKNIQYFGAGTRLSVL.

This clonotype turned up a few times. The genes are TRBV7-9 and TRBJ2-7, with a possible D match to TRBD1 (6 bases). This CDR3 region has 13 residues. V lost 5 bases and J 4 bases, leaving 12 bases between the germline ends. Germline loops: CDR1 SEHNR, CDR2 FQNEAQ (reference sequence). The CDR3 DNA reads as TGTGCCAGCAGCCCCAGGGGCCCTTACGAGCAGTACTTC. Translated: CASSPRGPYEQYF.

This clonotype has only a few counts. The J gene is TRBJ1-4, the V gene TRBV7-9; D is ambiguous. CDR1 SEHNR and CDR2 FQNEAQ come from the germline V gene (reference sequence). The CDR3 consists of 14 residues. The ends were cut back, 4 bases at V and 10 bases at J, with 16 bases in the middle. CDR3 coding DNA: TGTGCCAGCAGCTCAAGCTTATCAGCGGGAAAACTGTTTTTT. Amino acids: CASSSSLSAGKLFF. Based on the CDR3 plus reference TRBV7-9 and TRBJ1-4, the full variable domain is DTGVSQNPRHKITKRGQNVTFRCDPISEHNRLYWYRQTLGQGPEFLTYFQNEAQLEKSRLLSDRFSAERPKGSFSTLEIQRTEQGDSAMYLCASSSSLSAGKLFFGSGTQLSVL.

This clonotype occurred a few times. This chain connects TRBV3-1 to TRBJ2-5; the D is unclear. The CDR3 is made up of 12 amino acids. Germline CDR1 reads LGHDT; CDR2 reads YNNKEL (reference sequence). Trimming took off 2 bases at V and 5 bases at J, with 6 bases between the two ends. The CDR3 sequence: CASSQRQETQYF. The CDR3 nucleotides read TGTGCCAGCAGCCAACGGCAGGAGACCCAGTACTTC.

This clonotype was recorded many times. The chain joins TRBV18 to TRBJ2-2; D unclear. Trimming shortened V by 0 bases and J by 5 bases, and 4 bases separated the two germline ends. In germline, CDR1 is KGHSH, CDR2 LQKENI. The CDR3 contains 13 residues. CDR3 sequence (DNA): TGTGCCAGCTCACCACCGGGGACCGGGGAGCTGTTTTTT. Amino acids: CASSPPGTGELFF. The entire variable domain, with the rest obtained from reference TRBV18 and TRBJ2-2, is as follows: NAGVMQNPRHLVRRRGQEARLRCSPMKGHSHVYWYRQLPEEGLKFMVYLQKENIIDESGMPKERFSAEFPKEGPSILRIQQVVRGDSAAYFCASSPPGTGELFFGEGSRLTVL.

This chain uses TRBV7-9 with TRBJ2-5, with D possibly being TRBD2 (5 bases). V was pared by 4 bases and J by 4 bases, with 10 bases between. Germline V gene sequence: CDR1 SEHNR, CDR2 FQNEAQ (reference sequence). This CDR3 has 13 residues. CDR3 residues: CASSYGNGETQYF. CDR3 in DNA: TGTGCCAGCAGCTACGGGAATGGAGAGACCCAGTACTTC.

The chain is built from TRBV4-3 and TRBJ1-3, with D tentatively TRBD1 (5 bases). V dropped 3 bases and J dropped 0 bases, with 12 bases sitting between them. The germline gives CDR1 LGHNA, CDR2 YSLEER. There are 16 residues in the CDR3. CDR3 DNA: TGCGCCAGCAGCCACCGGGACTTAAGCTCTGGAAACACCATATATTTT. Translation gives CASSHRDLSSGNTIYF.